There are a few counts of the clone carrying this TCR beta chain. The donors were part of the validation cohort of some 120 subjects. That cohort was separate from the first cohort, which comprised roughly 670 subjects. These data are taken from a study of cytomegalovirus exposure and HLA in healthy donors. At the level of the study: The approximately 120 validation repertoires used the same platform as the 666 first-cohort repertoires, a later analysis reported.

The protocol was immunoSEQ multiplex PCR, while the TCRdb copy is restricted to in-frame clones and leaves out a portion. The repertoire holds more than 200,000 clones, with roughly 90% as singletons. The CDR3 extends over 17 amino acids. Germline V gives CDR1 SNHLY, CDR2 FYNNEI. The V and J ends lost 5 bases and 4 bases, in that order; junction bases with no gene match: 11. Sequenced material: PBMCs. The source of this sequence is a man aged 18-30 years in good health and CMV-seropositive. This chain links TRBV2 with TRBJ2-3, with 11 bases that match TRBD2. The DNA of the CDR3 is TGTGCCAGCAGTTATACGTTGACTAGCGGGACCCCAGATACGCAGTATTTT. This translates into CASSYTLTSGTPDTQYF.